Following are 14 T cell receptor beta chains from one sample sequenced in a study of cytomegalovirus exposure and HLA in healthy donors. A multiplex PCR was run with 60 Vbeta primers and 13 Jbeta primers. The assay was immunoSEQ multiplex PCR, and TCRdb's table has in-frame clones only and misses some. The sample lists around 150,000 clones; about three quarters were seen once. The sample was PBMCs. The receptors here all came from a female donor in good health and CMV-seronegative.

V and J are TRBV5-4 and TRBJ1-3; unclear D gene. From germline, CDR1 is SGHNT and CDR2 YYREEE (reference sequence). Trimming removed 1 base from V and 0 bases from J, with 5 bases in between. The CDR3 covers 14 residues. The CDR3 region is CASSLTSSGNTIYF. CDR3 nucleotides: TGTGCCAGCAGCTTGACGAGCTCTGGAAACACCATATATTTT.

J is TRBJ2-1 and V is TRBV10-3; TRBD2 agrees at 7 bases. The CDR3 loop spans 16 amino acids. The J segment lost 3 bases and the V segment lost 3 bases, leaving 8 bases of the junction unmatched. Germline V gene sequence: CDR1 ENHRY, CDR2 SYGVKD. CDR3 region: CAISDLNSGHYNEQFF. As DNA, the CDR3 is TGTGCCATCAGTGATCTCAATAGCGGGCACTACAATGAGCAGTTCTTC.

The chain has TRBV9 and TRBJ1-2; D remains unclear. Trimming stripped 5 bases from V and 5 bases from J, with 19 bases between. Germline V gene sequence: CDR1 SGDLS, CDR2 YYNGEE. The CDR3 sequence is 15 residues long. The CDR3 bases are TGTGCCAGCAGTGCCAGCACGACTTCCCTTTATGGCTACACCTTC. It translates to CASSASTTSLYGYTF. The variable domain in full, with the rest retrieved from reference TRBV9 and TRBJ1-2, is DSGVTQTPKHLITATGQRVTLRCSPRSGDLSVYWYQQSLDQGLQFLIQYYNGEERAKGNILERFSAQQFPDLHSELNLSSLELGDSALYFCASSASTTSLYGYTFGSGTRLTVV.

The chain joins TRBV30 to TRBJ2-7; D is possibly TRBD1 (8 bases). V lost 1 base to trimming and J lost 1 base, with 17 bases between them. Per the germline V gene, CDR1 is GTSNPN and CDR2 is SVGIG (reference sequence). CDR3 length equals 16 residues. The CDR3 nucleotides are TGTGCCTGGAGTGCCCCGGACAGGGAGGGGTCCTACGAGCAGTACTTC. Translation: CAWSAPDREGSYEQYF.

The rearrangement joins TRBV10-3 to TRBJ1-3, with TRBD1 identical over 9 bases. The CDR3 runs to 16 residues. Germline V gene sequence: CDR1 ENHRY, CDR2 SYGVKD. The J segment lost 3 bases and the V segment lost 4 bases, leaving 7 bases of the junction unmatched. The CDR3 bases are TGTGCCATCAGTGCGCCGGGACAGGGAGATGGAAACACCATATATTTT. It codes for CAISAPGQGDGNTIYF.

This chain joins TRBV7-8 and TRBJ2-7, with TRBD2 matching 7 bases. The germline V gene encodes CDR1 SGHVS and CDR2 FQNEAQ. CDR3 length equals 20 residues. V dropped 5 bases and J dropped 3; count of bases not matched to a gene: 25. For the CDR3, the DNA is TGTGCCAGCAGCACCCGGGGGGATACGAGGGGCAGCCAACTGGTCTACGAGCAGTACTTC. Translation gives CASSTRGDTRGSQLVYEQYF.

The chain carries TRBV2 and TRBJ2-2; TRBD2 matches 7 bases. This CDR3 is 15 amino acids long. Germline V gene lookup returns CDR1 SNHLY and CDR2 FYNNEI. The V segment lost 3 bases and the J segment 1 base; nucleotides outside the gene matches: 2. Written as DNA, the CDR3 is TGTGCCAGCAGTGAGGCTAGCGGGAACACCGGGGAGCTGTTTTTT. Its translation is CASSEASGNTGELFF. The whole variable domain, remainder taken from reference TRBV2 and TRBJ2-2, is EPEVTQTPSHQVTQMGQEVILRCVPISNHLYFYWYRQILGQKVEFLVSFYNNEISEKSEIFDDQFSVERPDGSNFTLKIRSTKLEDSAMYFCASSEASGNTGELFFGEGSRLTVL.

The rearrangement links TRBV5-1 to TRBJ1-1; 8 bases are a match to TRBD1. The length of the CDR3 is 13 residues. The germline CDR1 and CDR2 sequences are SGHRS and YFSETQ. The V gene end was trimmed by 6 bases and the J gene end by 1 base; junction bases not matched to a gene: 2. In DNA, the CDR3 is TGCGCCAGCAACGACAGGGGGAACACTGAAGCTTTCTTT. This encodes CASNDRGNTEAFF. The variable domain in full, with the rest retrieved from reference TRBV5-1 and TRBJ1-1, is KAGVTQTPRYLIKTRGQQVTLSCSPISGHRSVSWYQQTPGQGLQFLFEYFSETQRNKGNFPGRFSGRQFSNSRSEMNVSTLELGDSALYLCASNDRGNTEAFFGQGTRLTVV.

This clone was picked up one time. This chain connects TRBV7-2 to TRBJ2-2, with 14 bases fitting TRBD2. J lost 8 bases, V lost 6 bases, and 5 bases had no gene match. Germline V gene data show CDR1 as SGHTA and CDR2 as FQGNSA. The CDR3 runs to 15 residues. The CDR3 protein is CASRGLAGVVGELFF. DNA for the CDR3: TGTGCCAGCAGGGGACTAGCGGGAGTCGTGGGGGAGCTGTTTTTT. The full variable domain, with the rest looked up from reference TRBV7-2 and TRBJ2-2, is GAGVSQSPSNKVTEKGKDVELRCDPISGHTALYWYRQSLGQGLEFLIYFQGNSAPDKSGLPSDRFSAERTGGSVSTLTIQRTQQEDSAVYLCASRGLAGVVGELFFGEGSRLTVL.

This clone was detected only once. The CDR3 nucleotides read TGTGCCAGCAGCTTAACAGATGGGCTAGCGGGGGGGCGAACGCAGTATTTT. As protein: CASSLTDGLAGGRTQYF. The V and J genes are TRBV9 and TRBJ2-3; 12 nucleotides agree with TRBD2. Trimming at V came to 4 bases and at J to 9 bases, leaving 15 bases not matched to a gene. Germline-derived CDR1 and CDR2 are SGDLS and YYNGEE. The CDR3 is 17 amino acids.

DNA for the CDR3: TGTGCCAGCAGGGGAACCGGGACAGGGATCTACAATGAGCAGTTCTTC. Translation: CASRGTGTGIYNEQFF. The chain couples TRBV11-2 to TRBJ2-1; 9 nucleotides line up with TRBD1. V was pared by 6 bases and J by 3 bases, with 9 bases of the junction left unmatched. The germline gives CDR1 SGHAT, CDR2 FQNNGV. The CDR3 totals 16 residues.

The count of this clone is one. The CDR3 loop is CASSQGSRGGRGSYNEQFF. In nucleotides, the CDR3 is TGCGCCAGCAGCCAAGGGTCCCGGGGCGGGAGGGGTTCTTACAATGAGCAGTTCTTC. The chain uses TRBV4-1 and TRBJ2-1, with 9 bases lining up with TRBD2. Germline CDR1 MGHRA, CDR2 YSYEKL. J was trimmed by 4 bases and V by 1 base; bases with no gene match: 14. The CDR3 extends over 19 amino acids.

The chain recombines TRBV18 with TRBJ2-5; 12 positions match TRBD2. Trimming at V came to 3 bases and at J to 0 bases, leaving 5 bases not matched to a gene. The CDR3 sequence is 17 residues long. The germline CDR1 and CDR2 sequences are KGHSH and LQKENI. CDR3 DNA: TGTGCCAGCTCACCCCGTGGACTAGCGGGGAACCAAGAGACCCAGTACTTC. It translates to CASSPRGLAGNQETQYF.

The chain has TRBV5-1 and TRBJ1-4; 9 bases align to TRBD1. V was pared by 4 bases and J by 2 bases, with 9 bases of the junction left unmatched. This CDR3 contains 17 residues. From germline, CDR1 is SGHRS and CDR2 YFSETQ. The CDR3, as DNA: TGCGCCAGCAGCGCACAGGGGGCGGTGGGGACTAATGAAAAACTGTTTTTT. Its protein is CASSAQGAVGTNEKLFF.